The TCR beta chain under discussion was sequenced for a study of blood T cells in healthy people across ages. Notes on the study in general: Diversity figures derived from one million T cells were judged to underestimate the true value. More naive CD4+ cells and higher diversity marked long-lived donors relative to aged donors.

The CDR3 runs to 14 residues. The V end lost 5 bases, the J end lost 5 bases, and 15 bases lay between the germline ends. Per germline, CDR1 SGHVS and CDR2 FNYEAQ. A remark on this clonotype: Its antigen is unknown.

With a J-beta primer mix and a sample-barcoded 5' primer, a second PCR ran roughly 6 to 11 cycles. TCRdb fed the 5' RACE reads into MiXCR, producing one record per CDR3 protein. The data hold roughly 2 million distinct CDR3 sequences, with about 50% observed a single time. V is TRBV7-6 and J is TRBJ2-5; a weak D match, TRBD1 (6 bases). This TCR was sampled from a woman aged 40 to 49 in good health. What was sequenced was blood. The CDR3 reads CASSVVGQGETQYF. CDR3 DNA sequence: TGTGCCAGCAGCGTAGTTGGCCAGGGGGAGACCCAGTACTTC.